The clone carrying this T cell receptor (beta chain) was counted only a few times. The antigen remains undetermined. TCRdb reanalysed the reads using MiXCR and keeps one entry per CDR3 protein. The sample contains about 300,000 distinct CDR3 sequences, about 8.8% of which appear only once. This specimen belongs to a study of T cell repertoires in cytomegalovirus infection. Study background: The public TCR beta signatures pointed to both CMV infection and matching HLA type.

V was pared by 2 bases and J by 2 bases, with 4 bases between. The CDR3 spans 13 residues. CDR1 MNHNY and CDR2 SVGAGI come from the germline V gene (reference sequence). Study-level findings and limits: Within the response measured ex vivo, HLA-C-restricted CMV-specific TCR beta clonotypes were dominant. Using cumulative public TCR beta family frequency, the authors identified those who carried CMV together with the relevant HLA.

The chain joins TRBV6-6 to TRBJ1-5; D remains unclear. Sequencing used PBMCs. The sequence came from a human donor in good health (CMV status not recorded). Some clones in this sample may be carry-over from other donors' samples. CDR3 amino acids: CASSYNGNQPQHF. The CDR3 DNA reads TGTGCCAGCAGTTACAACGGCAATCAGCCCCAGCATTTT.